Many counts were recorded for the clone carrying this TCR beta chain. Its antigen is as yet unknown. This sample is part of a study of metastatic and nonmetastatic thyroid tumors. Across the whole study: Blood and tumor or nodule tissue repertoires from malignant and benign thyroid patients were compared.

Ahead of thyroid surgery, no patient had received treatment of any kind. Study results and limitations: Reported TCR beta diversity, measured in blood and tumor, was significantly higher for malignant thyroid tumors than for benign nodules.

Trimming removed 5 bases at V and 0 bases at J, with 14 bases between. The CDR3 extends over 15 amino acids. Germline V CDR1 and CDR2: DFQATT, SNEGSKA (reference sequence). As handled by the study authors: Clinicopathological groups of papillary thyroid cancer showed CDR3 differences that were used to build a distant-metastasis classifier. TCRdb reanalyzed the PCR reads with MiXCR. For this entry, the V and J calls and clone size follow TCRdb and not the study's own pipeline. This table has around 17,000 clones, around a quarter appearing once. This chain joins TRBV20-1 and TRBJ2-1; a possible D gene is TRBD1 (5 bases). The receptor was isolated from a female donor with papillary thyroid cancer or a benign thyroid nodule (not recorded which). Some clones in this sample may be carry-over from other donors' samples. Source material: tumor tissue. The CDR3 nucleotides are TGCAGTGCTTTCCGTTGGGGCAGCTCCTACAATGAGCAGTTCTTC. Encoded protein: CSAFRWGSSYNEQFF.